This TCR beta chain was captured by sequencing in a study of blood T cell repertoires in COVID-19. Looking at the study overall: Both acute and convalescent COVID-19 samples were obtained from the United States, Italy and Spain.

There are 14 residues in the CDR3. The V segment lost 4 bases and the J segment 2 bases; nucleotides outside the gene matches: 2. Germline V lookup: CDR1 MGHRA, CDR2 YSYEKL. The protocol was immunoSEQ multiplex PCR, while the TCRdb copy is restricted to in-frame clones and leaves out a portion. The data hold some 200,000 clones, with more than 75% observed a single time. This clone has a handful of counts. Other nucleotide sequences from this sample produce the same CDR3. This TCR was recovered from a man younger than 35 with active or convalescent COVID-19. The chain couples TRBV4-1 to TRBJ1-5; 7 positions match TRBD1. Specimen: peripheral blood. The CDR3 protein is CASSLGTGNQPQHF. The CDR3 region has the DNA TGCGCCAGCAGCCTCGGGACAGGCAATCAGCCCCAGCATTTT.